The sequence of this TCR beta chain was determined in a study of shared clonotypes between healthy human individuals. The CDR3 has 16 residues. Germline values: CDR1 MRHNA, CDR2 SNTAGT. J lost 0 bases, V lost 6 bases, and 4 bases had no gene match. Broader study findings: Sequencing depth was predicted to influence how clonotypes are shared among donors. Blood alone was sampled, and tissue repertoires likely differ. The diversity represented, both genetic and in exposure history, was limited by few donors. Between four donors, naive CD4 clonotypes were shared at a level of about 5%.

Worth noting for this clone: Its target is not known. The sample carries other DNA sequences with the same CDR3.

The data were produced by immunoSEQ multiplex PCR, yet TCRdb's version contains in-frame clones alone and is incomplete. The sample includes about 1.5 million clones, around 97% of them seen just once. Input material: naive CD4+ T cells sorted from blood. The subset denotes: CD45RA+ positively selected. The sequence was collected from a man between 25 and 39 years old in good health. The chain uses TRBV6-4 and TRBJ2-3, with 12 bases lining up with TRBD2. The CDR3 nucleotides read TGTGCCAGCAGCCCACTAGCGGGGGGAAGCACAGATACGCAGTATTTT. It specifies CASSPLAGGSTDTQYF.